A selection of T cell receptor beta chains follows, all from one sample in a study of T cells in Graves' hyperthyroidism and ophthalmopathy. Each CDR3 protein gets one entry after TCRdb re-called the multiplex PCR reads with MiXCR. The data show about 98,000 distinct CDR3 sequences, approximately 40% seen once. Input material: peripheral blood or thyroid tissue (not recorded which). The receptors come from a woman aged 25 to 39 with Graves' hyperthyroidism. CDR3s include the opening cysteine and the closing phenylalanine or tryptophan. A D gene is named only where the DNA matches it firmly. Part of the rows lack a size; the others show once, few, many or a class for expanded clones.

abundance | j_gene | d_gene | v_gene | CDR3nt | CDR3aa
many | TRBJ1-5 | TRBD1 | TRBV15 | TGTGCCACCAGCACGACAGGGGCTGGCCAGCCCCAGCATTTT | CATSTTGAGQPQHF
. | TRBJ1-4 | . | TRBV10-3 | TGTGCCATCAGTGCGGCAGGACTGGGGAGTGAAAAACTGTTTTTT | CAISAAGLGSEKLFF
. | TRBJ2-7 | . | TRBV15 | TGTGCCACCAGCAGCTTGGACCCCTCGAGATTCTACGAGCAGTACTTC | CATSSLDPSRFYEQYF
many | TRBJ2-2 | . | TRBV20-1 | TGCAGTGCTCCTGACCTACCCTCGGGCACCGGGGAGCTGTTTTTT | CSAPDLPSGTGELFF
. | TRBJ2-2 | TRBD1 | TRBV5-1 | TGCGCCAGCACAAAACCGGGACAGACGAACACCGGGGAGCTGTTTTTT | CASTKPGQTNTGELFF
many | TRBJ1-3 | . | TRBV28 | TGTGCCAGCAGTTTATTTGGCAGAATTTACTCTGGAAACACCATATATTTT | CASSLFGRIYSGNTIYF
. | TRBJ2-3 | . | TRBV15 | TGTGCCACCAGCAGATTAAGGGGGGGAGCGACAGATACGCAGTATTTT | CATSRLRGGATDTQYF
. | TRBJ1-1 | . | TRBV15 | TGTGCCACCAGCAGTGGGGACTACTCGAACACTGAAGCTTTCTTT | CATSSGDYSNTEAFF
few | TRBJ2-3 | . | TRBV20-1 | TGCAGTGCTAGACCAGCGCTAGGTTTCGTGGATACGCAGTATTTT | CSARPALGFVDTQYF
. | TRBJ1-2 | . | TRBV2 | TGTGCCAGCCGAAACAGGGTCATGGACTATGGCTACACCTTC | CASRNRVMDYGYTF
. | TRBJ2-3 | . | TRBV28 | TGTGCCAGCAGTTCCCACAAGACTTACACAGATACGCAGTATTTT | CASSSHKTYTDTQYF
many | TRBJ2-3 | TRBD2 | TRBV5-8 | TGTGCCAGCAGCACCGGGACTAGCGGTACAGATACGCAGTATTTT | CASSTGTSGTDTQYF
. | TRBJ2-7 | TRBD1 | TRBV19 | TGTGCCACCGGGACAGGGCAATACGAGCAGTACTTC | CATGTGQYEQYF
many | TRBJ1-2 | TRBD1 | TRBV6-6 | TGTGCCAGCAGCTCTCCGCCCGGGACAGGGATATACACCTTC | CASSSPPGTGIYTF
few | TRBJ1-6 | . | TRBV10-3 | TGTGCCATCAGGAACCCTCCGGGACTCTATAATTCACCCCTCCACTTT | CAIRNPPGLYNSPLHF
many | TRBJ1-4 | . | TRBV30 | TGTGCCTGTGACAGTGGGGAAAAACTGTTTTTT | CACDSGEKLFF
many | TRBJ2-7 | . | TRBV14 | TGTGCCAGCAGCTTACCGGGTCTAAACTACGAGCAGTACTTC | CASSLPGLNYEQYF
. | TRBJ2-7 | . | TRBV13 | TGTGCCAGCCGGGACAACTACTACGAGCAGTACTTC | CASRDNYYEQYF
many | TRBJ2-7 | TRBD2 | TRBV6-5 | TGTGCCAGCAGGAGGACTAGCGGGCCAGACGAGCAGTACTTC | CASRRTSGPDEQYF
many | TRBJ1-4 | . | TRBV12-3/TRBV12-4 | TGTGCCAGCAGTCCAAATGACGCGGAAAAACTGTTTTTT | CASSPNDAEKLFF
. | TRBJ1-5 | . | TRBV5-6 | TGTGCCAGCAGCTTAAGGGACCTGGGCAATCAGCCCCAGCATTTT | CASSLRDLGNQPQHF
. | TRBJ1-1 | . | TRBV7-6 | TGTGCCAGCAGCTCTACAATAAGGGCGCGAGAGAACACTGAAGCTTTCTTT | CASSSTIRARENTEAFF